This TCR beta chain derives from a study of shared clonotypes between healthy human individuals. About the research overall: Researchers assigned three CD4 naive, three CD4 memory, two CD8 naive and one CD8 memory plate to each donor. Overall study findings and caveats: Inspection by rarefaction showed sorted-subset sequencing to be incomplete despite large depth. Clonotypes shared by all four donors outscored non-shared clonotypes in generation probability.

Germline-derived CDR1 and CDR2 are SGHTA and FQGTGA. The CDR3 has 15 residues. Trimming left V 2 bases short and J 4 bases short, with 14 bases between. For every subset, genomic DNA was evenly distributed across several immunoSEQ plates. Profiled with immunoSEQ multiplex PCR; TCRdb holds only in-frame clones, not every one. The sample has over 950,000 clones, roughly 80% seen once; the top ten hold 0.7% to 0.95%. Points on this clone: Its target is unknown.

This TCR derives from a man younger than 30 in good health. Some clones in this sample may be carry-over from other donors' samples. The sequencing sample was made of memory CD4+ T cells from PBMCs. Specified subset: CD45RA-negative fraction. The chain recombines TRBV7-3 with TRBJ2-5, with D maybe TRBD1 (5 bases). The CDR3 DNA follows: TGTGCCAGCAGCTTAGGTCTGGGGCCGGGAGAGACCCAGTACTTC. This encodes CASSLGLGPGETQYF.